This TCR beta chain was identified in a study of blood T cell repertoires in COVID-19. About the study: COVID-19 samples collected from the United States, Italy and Spain covered acute and convalescent phases. The cDNA or gDNA used as material had been derived from T cells, B-cell-depleted T cells, or PBMCs.

In the original processing: Reference gene primers were amplified, and this amplification served to estimate nucleated cell counts. The assay was immunoSEQ multiplex PCR, and TCRdb's table has in-frame clones only and misses some. Clone size and the V and J calls come from that table; the DNA yielded D and trimming. Of approximately 240,000 clones in the sample, around 88% were seen once. This clonotype originated in a woman aged 25 to 45 who had recovered from COVID-19. The material sequenced was peripheral blood.

The CDR3 sequence: CASSEYPTGRFYEQYF. CDR3 sequence (DNA): TGTGCCAGCAGTGAATACCCGACAGGGAGGTTCTACGAGCAGTACTTC. The rearrangement uses TRBV6-1 and TRBJ2-7; D may be TRBD1 (7 bases). V was trimmed by 2 bases and J by 3 bases, leaving 17 bases between them. CDR3 length equals 16 residues. Germline-derived CDR1 and CDR2 are MNHNS and SASEGT.